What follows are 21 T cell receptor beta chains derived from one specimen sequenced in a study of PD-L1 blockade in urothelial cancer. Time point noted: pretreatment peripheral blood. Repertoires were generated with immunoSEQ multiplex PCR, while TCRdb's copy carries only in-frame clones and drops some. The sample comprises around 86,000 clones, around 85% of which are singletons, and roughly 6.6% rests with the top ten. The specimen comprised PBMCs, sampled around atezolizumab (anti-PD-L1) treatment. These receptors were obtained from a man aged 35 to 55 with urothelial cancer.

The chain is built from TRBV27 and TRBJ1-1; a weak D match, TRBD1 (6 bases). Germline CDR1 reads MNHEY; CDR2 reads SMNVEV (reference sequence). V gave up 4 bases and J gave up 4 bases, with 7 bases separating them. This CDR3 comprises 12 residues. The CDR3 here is CASSSGATEAFF. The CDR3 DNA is TGTGCCAGCAGTTCAGGGGCCACTGAAGCTTTCTTT.

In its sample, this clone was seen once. DNA for the CDR3: TGTGCCAGCAACTCCCAGCTGGGGGCAGAGGAAGCTTTCTTT. This sequence encodes CASNSQLGAEEAFF. The gene calls are TRBV2 and TRBJ1-1; a possible D gene is TRBD1 (6 bases). V was shortened by 7 bases and J by 8 bases, with 20 bases between the two germline ends. The CDR3 consists of 14 residues. Germline assignment: CDR1 SNHLY and CDR2 FYNNEI.

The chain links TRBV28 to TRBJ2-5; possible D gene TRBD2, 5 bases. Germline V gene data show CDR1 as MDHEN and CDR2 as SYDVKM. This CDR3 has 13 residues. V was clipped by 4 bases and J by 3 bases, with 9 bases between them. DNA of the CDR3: TGTGCCAGCAGTTCTACTAGAAAAGAGACCCAGTACTTC. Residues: CASSSTRKETQYF.

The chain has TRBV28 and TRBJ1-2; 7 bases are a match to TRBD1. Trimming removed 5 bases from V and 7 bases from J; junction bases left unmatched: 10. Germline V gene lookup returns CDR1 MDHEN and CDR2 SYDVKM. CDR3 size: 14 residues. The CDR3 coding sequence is TGTGCCAGCAGTGGATTGGAAGGGGGCTCTGGCTACACCTTC. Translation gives CASSGLEGGSGYTF.

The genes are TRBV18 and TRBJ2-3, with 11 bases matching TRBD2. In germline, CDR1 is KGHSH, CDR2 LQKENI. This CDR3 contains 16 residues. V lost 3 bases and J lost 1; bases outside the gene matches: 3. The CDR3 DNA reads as TGTGCCAGCTCACCCCTACTAGCGGGAGGCACAGATACGCAGTATTTT. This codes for CASSPLLAGGTDTQYF.

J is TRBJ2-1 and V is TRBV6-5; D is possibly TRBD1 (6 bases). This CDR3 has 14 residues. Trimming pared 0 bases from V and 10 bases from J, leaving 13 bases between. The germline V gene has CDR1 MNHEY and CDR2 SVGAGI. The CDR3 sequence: CASSYSGGVNEQFF. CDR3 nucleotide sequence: TGTGCCAGCAGTTACTCAGGGGGAGTCAACGAGCAGTTCTTC.

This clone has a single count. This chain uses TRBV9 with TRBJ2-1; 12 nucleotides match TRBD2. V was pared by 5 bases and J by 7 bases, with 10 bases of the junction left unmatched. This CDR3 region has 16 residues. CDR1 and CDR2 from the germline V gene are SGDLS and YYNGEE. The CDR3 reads CASSAPLAGGPNEQFF. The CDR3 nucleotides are TGTGCCAGCAGTGCCCCTCTAGCGGGAGGGCCGAATGAGCAGTTCTTC.

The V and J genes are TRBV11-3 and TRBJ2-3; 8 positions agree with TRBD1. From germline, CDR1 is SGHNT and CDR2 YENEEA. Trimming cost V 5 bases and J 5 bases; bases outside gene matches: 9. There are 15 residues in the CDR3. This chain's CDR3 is CASSIRTGKKDTQYF. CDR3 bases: TGTGCCAGCAGCATACGGACAGGGAAAAAAGATACGCAGTATTTT.

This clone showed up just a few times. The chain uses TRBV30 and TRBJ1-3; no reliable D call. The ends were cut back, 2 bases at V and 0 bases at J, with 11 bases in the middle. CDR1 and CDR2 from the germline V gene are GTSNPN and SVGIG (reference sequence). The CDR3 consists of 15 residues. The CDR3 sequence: CAWSNERSSGNTIYF. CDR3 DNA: TGTGCCTGGAGTAACGAGCGGAGCTCTGGAAACACCATATATTTT.

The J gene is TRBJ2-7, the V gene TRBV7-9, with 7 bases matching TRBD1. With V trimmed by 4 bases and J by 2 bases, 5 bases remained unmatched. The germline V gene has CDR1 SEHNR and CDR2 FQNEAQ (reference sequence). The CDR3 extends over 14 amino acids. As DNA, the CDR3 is TGTGCCAGCAGCTCCCGGGACAGAGCCTACGAGCAGTACTTC. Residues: CASSSRDRAYEQYF.

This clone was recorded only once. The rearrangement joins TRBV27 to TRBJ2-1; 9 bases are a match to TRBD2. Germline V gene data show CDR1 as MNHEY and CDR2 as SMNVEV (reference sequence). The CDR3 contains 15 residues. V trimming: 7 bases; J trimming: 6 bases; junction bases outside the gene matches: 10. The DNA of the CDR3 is TGTGCCAGCACCGCAACTAGCGGGCCAATCAATGAGCAGTTCTTC. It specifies CASTATSGPINEQFF.

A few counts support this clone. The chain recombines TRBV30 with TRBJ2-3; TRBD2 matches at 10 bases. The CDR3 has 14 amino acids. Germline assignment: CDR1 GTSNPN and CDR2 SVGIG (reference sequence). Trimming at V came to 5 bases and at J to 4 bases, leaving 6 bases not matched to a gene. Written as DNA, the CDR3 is TGTGCCTGGGGAGCGGGAGGGGCCGCAGATACGCAGTATTTT. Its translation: CAWGAGGAADTQYF.

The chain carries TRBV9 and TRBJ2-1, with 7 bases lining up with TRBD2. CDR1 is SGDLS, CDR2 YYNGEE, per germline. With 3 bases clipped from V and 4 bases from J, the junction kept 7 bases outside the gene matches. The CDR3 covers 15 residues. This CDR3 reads CASSAPGLPYNEQFF. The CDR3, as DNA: TGTGCCAGCAGCGCGCCGGGACTACCATACAATGAGCAGTTCTTC. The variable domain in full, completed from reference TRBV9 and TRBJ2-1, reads DSGVTQTPKHLITATGQRVTLRCSPRSGDLSVYWYQQSLDQGLQFLIQYYNGEERAKGNILERFSAQQFPDLHSELNLSSLELGDSALYFCASSAPGLPYNEQFFGPGTRLTVL.

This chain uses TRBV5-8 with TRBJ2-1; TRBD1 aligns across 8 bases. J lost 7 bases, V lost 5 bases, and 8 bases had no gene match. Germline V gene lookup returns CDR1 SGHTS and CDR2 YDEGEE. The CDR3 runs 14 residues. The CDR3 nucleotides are TGTGCCAGCAGGGACAGGGCCGGAGGAAATGAGCAGTTCTTC. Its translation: CASRDRAGGNEQFF. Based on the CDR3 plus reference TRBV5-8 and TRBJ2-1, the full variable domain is EAGVTQSPTHLIKTRGQQATLRCSPISGHTSVYWYQQALGLGLQFLLWYDEGEERNRGNFPPRFSGRQFPNYSSELNVNALELEDSALYLCASRDRAGGNEQFFGPGTRLTVL.

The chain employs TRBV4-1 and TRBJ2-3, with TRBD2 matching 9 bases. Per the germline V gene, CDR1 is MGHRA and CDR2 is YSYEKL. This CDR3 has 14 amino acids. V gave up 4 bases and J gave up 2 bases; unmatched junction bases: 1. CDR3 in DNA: TGCGCCAGCAGCCTAGCGGGAGTCACAGATACGCAGTATTTT. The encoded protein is CASSLAGVTDTQYF.

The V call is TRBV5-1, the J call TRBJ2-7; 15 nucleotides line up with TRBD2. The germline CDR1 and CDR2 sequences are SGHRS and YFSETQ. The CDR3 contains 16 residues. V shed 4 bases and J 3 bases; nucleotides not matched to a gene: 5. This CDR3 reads CASSDVGLAGGYEQYF. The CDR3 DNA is TGCGCCAGCAGCGATGTGGGACTAGCGGGAGGCTACGAGCAGTACTTC.

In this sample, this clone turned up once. The CDR3 reads CASSWGQGSYEQYF. DNA of the CDR3: TGTGCCAGCAGTTGGGGACAGGGGAGCTACGAGCAGTACTTC. The chain uses TRBV27 and TRBJ2-7; 10 bases line up with TRBD1. Germline values: CDR1 MNHEY, CDR2 SMNVEV (reference sequence). V dropped 4 bases and J dropped 3; count of bases not matched to a gene: 3. The CDR3 extends over 14 amino acids.

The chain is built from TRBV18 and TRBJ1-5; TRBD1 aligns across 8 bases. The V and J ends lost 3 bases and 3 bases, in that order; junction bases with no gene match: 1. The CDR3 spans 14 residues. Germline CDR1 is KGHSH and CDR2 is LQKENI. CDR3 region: CASSPTGANQPQHF. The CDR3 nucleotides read TGTGCCAGCTCACCGACAGGGGCCAATCAGCCCCAGCATTTT.

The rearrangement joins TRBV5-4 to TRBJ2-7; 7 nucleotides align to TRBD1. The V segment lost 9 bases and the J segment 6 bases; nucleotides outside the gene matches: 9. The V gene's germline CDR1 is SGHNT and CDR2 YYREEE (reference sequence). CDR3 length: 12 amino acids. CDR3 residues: CATHRGESEQYF. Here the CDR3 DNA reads TGTGCCACCCACAGGGGCGAGAGCGAGCAGTACTTC.

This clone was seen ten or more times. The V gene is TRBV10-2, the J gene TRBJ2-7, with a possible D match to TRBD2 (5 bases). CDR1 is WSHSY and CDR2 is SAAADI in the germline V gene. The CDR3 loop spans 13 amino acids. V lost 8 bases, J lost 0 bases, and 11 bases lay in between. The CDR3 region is CASLRRGSYEQYF. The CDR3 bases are TGCGCCAGCCTCAGACGGGGCTCCTACGAGCAGTACTTC.

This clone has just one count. CDR3 in amino acids: CASSLDRGETQYF. The CDR3 nucleotides read TGTGCCAGCAGCTTAGACAGGGGCGAGACCCAGTACTTC. V usage is TRBV7-2 and J usage is TRBJ2-5, with 7 bases lining up with TRBD1. Germline CDR1 and CDR2: SGHTA and FQGNSA. The CDR3 has 13 residues. The V segment lost 1 base and the J segment 5 bases; nucleotides outside the gene matches: 1. The complete variable domain, with remaining parts taken from reference TRBV7-2 and TRBJ2-5, reads GAGVSQSPSNKVTEKGKDVELRCDPISGHTALYWYRQSLGQGLEFLIYFQGNSAPDKSGLPSDRFSAERTGGSVSTLTIQRTQQEDSAVYLCASSLDRGETQYFGPGTRLLVL.